This T cell receptor beta chain appears in the sequencing data of a study of cytomegalovirus exposure and HLA in healthy donors. PCR involved 60 Vbeta and 13 Jbeta primers. Produced via immunoSEQ multiplex PCR; TCRdb's table is partial and in-frame only. The sample lists 210,000 or so clones, roughly 83% seen once, with over 0.65% in the top ten. Notes on this clone: Its antigen is not known.

CDR3 length: 15 amino acids. Germline V gives CDR1 SNHLY, CDR2 FYNNEI. Between the trimmed V and J ends, which lost 4 bases and 0 bases, there was a span of 10 bases. The study's findings and limits: According to the study, roughly 180 TCR beta chains were cytomegalovirus-associated.

J is TRBJ2-1 and V is TRBV2, with a weak D call TRBD2 (6 bases). This TCR derives from a boy between 2 and 10 years old in good health and CMV-seronegative. Sequences were obtained from PBMCs. CDR3 residues: CASSVAGSSYNEQFF. For the CDR3, the DNA is TGTGCCAGCAGTGTGGCCGGGAGCTCCTACAATGAGCAGTTCTTC.